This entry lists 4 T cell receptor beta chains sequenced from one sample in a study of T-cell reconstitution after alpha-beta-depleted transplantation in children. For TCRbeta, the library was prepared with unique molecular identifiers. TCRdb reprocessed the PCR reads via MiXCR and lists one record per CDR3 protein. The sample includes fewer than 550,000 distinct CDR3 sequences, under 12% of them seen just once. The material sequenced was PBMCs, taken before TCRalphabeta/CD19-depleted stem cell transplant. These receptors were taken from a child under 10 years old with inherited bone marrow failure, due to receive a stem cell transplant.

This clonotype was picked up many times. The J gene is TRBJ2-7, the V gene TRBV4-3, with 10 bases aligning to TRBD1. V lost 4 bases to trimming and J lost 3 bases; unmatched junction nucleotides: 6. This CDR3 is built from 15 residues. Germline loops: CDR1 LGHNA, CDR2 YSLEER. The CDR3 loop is CASSPGTGALYEQYF. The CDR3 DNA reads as TGCGCCAGCAGCCCCGGGACAGGGGCCCTCTACGAGCAGTACTTC.

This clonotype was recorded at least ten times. The CDR3 loop is CASSLPGTSGLTYEQYF. Written as DNA, the CDR3 is TGTGCCAGCAGCTTACCGGGGACTAGCGGGCTAACCTACGAGCAGTACTTC. This chain connects TRBV7-9 to TRBJ2-7; 12 bases align to TRBD2. Germline lookup yields CDR1 SEHNR and CDR2 FQNEAQ (reference sequence). This CDR3 comprises 17 residues. The V gene end was trimmed by 2 bases and the J gene end by 2 bases; junction bases not matched to a gene: 7.

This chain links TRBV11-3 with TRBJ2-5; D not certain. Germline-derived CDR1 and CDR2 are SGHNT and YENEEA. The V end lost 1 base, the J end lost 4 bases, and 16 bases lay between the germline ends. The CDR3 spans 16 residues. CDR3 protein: CASSLGLEFIRETQYF. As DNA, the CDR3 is TGTGCCAGCAGCTTAGGCCTAGAGTTTATTCGAGAGACCCAGTACTTC. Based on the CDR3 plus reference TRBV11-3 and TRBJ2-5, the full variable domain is EAGVVQSPRYKIIEKKQPVAFWCNPISGHNTLYWYLQNLGQGPELLIRYENEEAVDDSQLPKDRFSAERLKGVDSTLKIQPAELGDSAVYLCASSLGLEFIRETQYFGPGTRLLVL.

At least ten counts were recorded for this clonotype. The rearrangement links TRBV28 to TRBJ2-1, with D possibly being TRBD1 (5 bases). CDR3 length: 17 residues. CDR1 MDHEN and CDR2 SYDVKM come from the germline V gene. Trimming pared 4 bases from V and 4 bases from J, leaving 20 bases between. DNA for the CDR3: TGTGCCAGCAGTTCCCCCACCCTCTTGGGGCTATACAATGAGCAGTTCTTC. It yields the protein CASSSPTLLGLYNEQFF.